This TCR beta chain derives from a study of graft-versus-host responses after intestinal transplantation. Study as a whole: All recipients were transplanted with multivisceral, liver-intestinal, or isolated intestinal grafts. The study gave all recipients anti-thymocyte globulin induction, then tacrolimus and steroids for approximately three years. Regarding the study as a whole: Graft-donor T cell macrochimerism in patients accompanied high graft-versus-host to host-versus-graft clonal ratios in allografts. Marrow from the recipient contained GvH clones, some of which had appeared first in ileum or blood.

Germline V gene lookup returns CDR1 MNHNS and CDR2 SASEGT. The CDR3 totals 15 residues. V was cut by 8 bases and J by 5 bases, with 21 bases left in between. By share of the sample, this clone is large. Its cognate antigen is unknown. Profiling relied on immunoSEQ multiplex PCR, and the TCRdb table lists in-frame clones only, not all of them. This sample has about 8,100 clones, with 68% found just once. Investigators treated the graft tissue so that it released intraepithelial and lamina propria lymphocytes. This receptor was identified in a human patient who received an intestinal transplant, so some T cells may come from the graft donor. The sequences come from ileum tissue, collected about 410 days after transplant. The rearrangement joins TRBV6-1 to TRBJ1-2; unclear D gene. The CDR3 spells CASGSRAAGPYGYTF. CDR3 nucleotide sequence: TGTGCCAGCGGGTCCCGGGCGGCAGGCCCTTATGGCTACACCTTC.